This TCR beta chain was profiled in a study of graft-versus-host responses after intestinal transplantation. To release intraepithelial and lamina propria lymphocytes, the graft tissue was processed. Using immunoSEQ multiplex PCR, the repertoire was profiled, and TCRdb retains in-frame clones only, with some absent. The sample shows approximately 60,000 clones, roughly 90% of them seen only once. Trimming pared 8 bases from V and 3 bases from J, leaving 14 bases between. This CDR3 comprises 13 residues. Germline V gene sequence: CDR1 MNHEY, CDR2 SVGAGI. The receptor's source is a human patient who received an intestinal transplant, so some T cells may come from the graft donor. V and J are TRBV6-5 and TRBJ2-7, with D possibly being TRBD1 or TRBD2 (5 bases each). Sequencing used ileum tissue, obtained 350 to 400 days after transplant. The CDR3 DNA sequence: TGTGCCAGCGAAGGGGTCGGGGACTACGAGCAGTACTTC. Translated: CASEGVGDYEQYF.